The sequence of this TCR beta chain was determined in a study of blood T cell dynamics during melanoma immunotherapy. The time point here: week 3, after first cycle of checkpoint inhibitor. Disease control meant complete response, partial response or stable disease at 12 weeks. Comment on this clone: The target antigen is unknown.

This CDR3 region has 17 residues. Germline assignment: CDR1 SEHNR and CDR2 FQNEAQ (reference sequence). The trim removed 5 bases at V and 7 bases at J, leaving 14 bases unmatched. Each bulk PBMC sample had approximately 340 ng DNA loaded. Profiled with immunoSEQ multiplex PCR; TCRdb holds only in-frame clones, not every one. This sample has 11,000 to 15,000 clones, with 75% to 90% found just once. Findings and caveats of the study: PBMC repertoires of eventual disease-control patients split at W3 into clonality or diversity gains.

V gene TRBV7-9 combines with J gene TRBJ1-6, with TRBD1 identical over 7 bases. The TCR was taken from a human donor with melanoma. The sample in question was blood, obtained from a patient treated with checkpoint blockade. CDR3 sequence reads: CASSRQDRARGNSPLHF. For the CDR3, the DNA is TGTGCCAGCAGCCGCCAAGACAGGGCCCGGGGGAATTCACCCCTCCACTTT.